What follows are 18 T cell receptor beta chains derived from one specimen sequenced in a study of blood T cells in healthy people across ages. The use of a sample-barcoded 5' primer and a J-beta primer mix characterized a second PCR of roughly 6 to 11 cycles. TCRdb re-called the 5' RACE reads through MiXCR, storing one row per CDR3 protein. Here the sample spans 550,000 to 700,000 distinct CDR3 sequences, roughly 29% being singletons. The sample consisted of blood. These receptors were taken from a woman in her seventies in good health.

This clonotype was picked up a small number of times. The CDR3 DNA sequence: TGTGCCAGCAGAAGACAGGGGGAGAACTATGGCTACACCTTC. As protein: CASRRQGENYGYTF. The chain recombines TRBV12-3 or TRBV12-4 with TRBJ1-2; 9 bases fit TRBD1. The CDR3 totals 14 residues. The J segment lost 2 bases and the V segment lost 6 bases, leaving 4 bases of the junction unmatched.

V gene TRBV5-1 combines with J gene TRBJ2-7; 7 nucleotides line up with TRBD2. The CDR3 sequence is 14 residues long. V lost 0 bases, J lost 5 bases, and 5 bases stayed unmatched. Germline V lookup: CDR1 SGHRS, CDR2 YFSETQ. The CDR3 sequence is CASSLVAAGHEQYF. In DNA, the CDR3 is TGCGCCAGCAGCTTGGTTGCAGCGGGGCACGAGCAGTACTTC.

The V gene is TRBV10-3, the J gene TRBJ2-1, with D possibly matching TRBD2 (7 bases). Germline lookup yields CDR1 ENHRY and CDR2 SYGVKD. The V end lost 6 bases, the J end lost 0 bases, and 12 bases lay between the germline ends. CDR3 length: 15 residues. The CDR3 sequence: CAISSGGNSYNEQFF. CDR3 DNA sequence: TGTGCCATCAGCTCGGGGGGCAACTCCTACAATGAGCAGTTCTTC.

V gene TRBV6-6 combines with J gene TRBJ1-4; D is perhaps TRBD1 (5 bases). Trimming removed 8 bases at V and 3 bases at J, with 16 bases between. The CDR3 extends over 15 amino acids. From germline, CDR1 is MNHNY and CDR2 SVGAGI (reference sequence). CDR3 bases: TGTGCCAGCTTGAGAGGGGCGCGTCCTAATGAAAAACTGTTTTTT. Translated: CASLRGARPNEKLFF.

This chain joins TRBV7-2 and TRBJ1-2, with D maybe TRBD1 (6 bases). The CDR3 sequence is 12 residues long. V lost 3 bases and J 5 bases, leaving 7 bases between the germline ends. From germline, CDR1 is SGHTA and CDR2 FQGNSA. CDR3 protein: CASSFTGYGYTF. CDR3 bases: TGTGCCAGCAGCTTTACAGGGTATGGCTACACCTTC.

This clonotype was observed at least ten times. The rearrangement links TRBV2 to TRBJ2-2, with D perhaps assigned TRBD1 or TRBD2 (5 bases each). The CDR3 is 15 amino acids. V dropped 6 bases and J dropped 2 bases, with 13 bases sitting between them. Germline CDR1 reads SNHLY; CDR2 reads FYNNEI. The CDR3 region has the DNA TGTGCCAGCAGGGCCGGGACGGTAAACACCGGGGAGCTGTTTTTT. It codes for CASRAGTVNTGELFF.

The V call is TRBV20-1, the J call TRBJ2-5; D gene ambiguous. The CDR3 runs 12 residues. Germline V gene lookup returns CDR1 DFQATT and CDR2 SNEGSKA (reference sequence). Trimming removed 3 bases from V and 2 bases from J, with 7 bases in between. This CDR3 is CSASRLQETQYF. CDR3 DNA: TGCAGTGCTAGTAGGCTGCAAGAGACCCAGTACTTC.

This chain uses TRBV7-9 with TRBJ2-5, with TRBD2 identical over 8 bases. Germline V CDR1 and CDR2: SEHNR, FQNEAQ (reference sequence). V gave up 5 bases and J gave up 1 base; unmatched junction bases: 6. This CDR3 has 15 amino acids. Here the CDR3 DNA reads TGTGCCAGCAGCCTACTAGCGGTATTCCAAGAGACCCAGTACTTC. Translation: CASSLLAVFQETQYF.

In its sample, this clonotype was seen a few times. This rearrangement joins TRBV29-1 to TRBJ2-5; 8 positions agree with TRBD1. CDR1 is SQVTM, CDR2 ANQGSEA, per germline. The CDR3 sequence is 14 residues long. After removal of 7 bases from V and 5 bases from J, the junction contained 12 bases not matched to a gene. CDR3 residues: CSALFGGTGETQYF. CDR3 DNA sequence: TGCAGCGCTCTTTTCGGAGGGACAGGCGAGACCCAGTACTTC.

The genes are TRBV7-9 and TRBJ1-2, with D unresolved. The CDR3 length is 15 residues. The V and J ends lost 5 bases and 4 bases respectively, with 17 bases between them. Germline CDR1 SEHNR, CDR2 FQNEAQ (reference sequence). The CDR3 loop reads CASSEDTRLPYGYTF. DNA of the CDR3: TGTGCCAGCAGCGAAGACACCAGGCTCCCCTATGGCTACACCTTC.

The chain uses TRBV4-3 and TRBJ2-3, with 11 nucleotides matching TRBD2. The CDR3 runs to 16 residues. Losses at the gene ends were 5 bases for V and 2 bases for J; bases not matched to a gene: 6. Germline CDR1 reads LGHNA; CDR2 reads YSLEER. The CDR3, as DNA: TGCGCCAGCAGCACCTCGGGACTAGCGGACACAGATACGCAGTATTTT. Amino acid sequence: CASSTSGLADTDTQYF.

This clonotype was observed a few times. The chain combines TRBV11-2 with TRBJ2-3, with 8 bases that match TRBD1. This CDR3 has 15 amino acids. Germline V gene data show CDR1 as SGHAT and CDR2 as FQNNGV. With 5 bases clipped from V and 5 bases from J, the junction kept 9 bases outside the gene matches. The CDR3 loop reads CASSPQGALGDTQYF. CDR3 sequence (DNA): TGTGCCAGCAGCCCCCAGGGGGCCCTGGGAGATACGCAGTATTTT.

The sample holds one count of this clonotype. The V gene is TRBV5-1, the J gene TRBJ2-1, with TRBD2 identical over 8 bases. The CDR3 spans 17 residues. Germline V lookup: CDR1 SGHRS, CDR2 YFSETQ. J gave up 0 bases and V 0 bases, and 5 bases lay outside the gene matches. CDR3 sequence reads: CASSLEPGTSSYNEQFF. DNA for the CDR3: TGCGCCAGCAGCTTGGAGCCCGGGACTAGCTCCTACAATGAGCAGTTCTTC.

At least ten counts were recorded for this clonotype. Compared with germline, one end of the junction differs, possibly owing to a read error. V gene TRBV7-2 combines with J gene TRBJ2-5; 7 bases map to TRBD1. The germline V gene has CDR1 SGHTA and CDR2 FQGNSA. This CDR3 comprises 13 residues. CDR3 sequence reads: CASSSTGRETQYF. The CDR3 DNA is TGCGCCAGCAGCTCGACAGGGCGAGAGACCCAGTACTTC. The full variable domain, completed using reference TRBV7-2 and TRBJ2-5, is GAGVSQSPSNKVTEKGKDVELRCDPISGHTALYWYRQSLGQGLEFLIYFQGNSAPDKSGLPSDRFSAERTGGSVSTLTIQRTQQEDSAVYLCASSSTGRETQYFGPGTRLLVL.

This sequence joins TRBV6-5 and TRBJ2-1; weak D call: TRBD2 (7 bases). Germline V gene lookup returns CDR1 MNHEY and CDR2 SVGAGI. The CDR3 totals 14 residues. V was cut by 4 bases and J by 9 bases, with 16 bases left in between. The CDR3 protein is CASSWGGGSGEQFF. The CDR3 DNA reads as TGTGCCAGCAGTTGGGGAGGGGGGAGCGGTGAGCAGTTCTTC.

This chain joins TRBV5-5 and TRBJ2-3, with D possibly being TRBD1 or TRBD2 (5 bases each). Trimming took 5 bases from V and 8 from J, leaving 12 bases between them. The germline CDR1 and CDR2 sequences are SGHKS and YYEKEE (reference sequence). This CDR3 contains 12 residues. CDR3 coding DNA: TGTGCCAGCAGGGGGGATTCAGGTACGCAGTATTTT. Its translation: CASRGDSGTQYF.

The chain recombines TRBV20-1 with TRBJ2-5; 9 bases fit TRBD1. The J call could be wrong; TRBJ2-7 is a better fit for the DNA end. CDR1 DFQATT and CDR2 SNEGSKA come from the germline V gene (reference sequence). The CDR3 is 12 amino acids. The CDR3 region has the DNA TGCGGGCGGGACAGGGCTAGCGACGAGCAGTACTTC. It yields the protein CGRDRASDEQYF.

Ten or more counts support this clonotype. The chain carries TRBV27 and TRBJ2-1; 9 bases agree with TRBD2. CDR1 MNHEY and CDR2 SMNVEV come from the germline V gene (reference sequence). Trimming cost V 5 bases and J 0 bases; bases outside gene matches: 8. This CDR3 has 17 residues. The CDR3 DNA sequence: TGTGCCAGCAGTCCCCGAGCGGGGGGCATCTCCTACAATGAGCAGTTCTTC. Translation: CASSPRAGGISYNEQFF.